The 17 T cell receptor beta chains below were found in one sample sequenced in a study of CD8 T cells in Susac syndrome. After extraction with the RNeasy kit, 0.5 to 1 ug of the RNA was reverse transcribed using random hexamers. MiXCR was run by TCRdb on the immunoSEQ multiplex PCR reads, yielding one entry per CDR3 protein. The repertoire holds fewer than 85,000 distinct CDR3 sequences, with about 94% as singletons. The material sequenced was CD8+ T cells from PBMCs. These TCRs come from a human donor with multiple sclerosis.

The genes are TRBV3-1 and TRBJ2-1; the D gene is possibly TRBD2 (5 bases). CDR3 length: 17 amino acids. Trimming shortened V by 6 bases and J by 0 bases, and 18 bases separated the two germline ends. The germline V gene has CDR1 LGHDT and CDR2 YNNKEL (reference sequence). CDR3 DNA sequence: TGTGCCAGCAGTCTCTTTTTACTAGTGAGCTCCTACAATGAGCAGTTCTTC. This sequence encodes CASSLFLLVSSYNEQFF.

The chain recombines TRBV5-1 with TRBJ1-2, with D perhaps TRBD1 (6 bases). Germline V CDR1 and CDR2: SGHRS, YFSETQ. V lost 1 base to trimming and J lost 4 bases, with 14 bases between them. The CDR3 covers 15 residues. CDR3 bases: TGCGCCAGCAGCTTGACCAGGGGAGGAGTCTATGGCTACACCTTC. Encoded protein: CASSLTRGGVYGYTF.

This chain connects TRBV12-3 or TRBV12-4 to TRBJ2-1, with a tentative D call TRBD2 (5 bases). The CDR3 covers 16 residues. Trimming left V 3 bases short and J 4 bases short, with 16 bases between. The DNA of the CDR3 is TGTGCCAGCAGTTTTTCAAGGGAGCCCTTTTACAATGAGCAGTTCTTC. This sequence encodes CASSFSREPFYNEQFF.

The chain couples TRBV6-1 to TRBJ2-1, with 10 bases matching TRBD2. The end of the DNA aligns better with TRBJ2-7, so the J call may be wrong. The length of the CDR3 is 14 residues. CDR1 is MNHNS, CDR2 SASEGT, per germline. The CDR3 loop is CASSEGTSGYEQYF. CDR3 sequence (DNA): TGTGCCAGCAGTGAAGGGACTAGCGGCTACGAGCAGTACTTC.

The table lists this clonotype with a few counts. The chain is built from TRBV27 and TRBJ2-1, with TRBD2 as a possible D gene (6 bases). Germline V gives CDR1 MNHEY, CDR2 SMNVEV (reference sequence). CDR3 length equals 13 residues. Trimming stripped 2 bases from V and 6 bases from J, with 8 bases between. The CDR3 loop reads CASSLGGLNEQFF. For the CDR3, the DNA is TGTGCCAGCAGTTTAGGGGGACTCAATGAGCAGTTCTTC.

This rearrangement joins TRBV20-1 to TRBJ1-1; tentative D call: TRBD1 (5 bases). Per the germline V gene, CDR1 is DFQATT and CDR2 is SNEGSKA (reference sequence). The V end was cut by 3 bases, the J end by 10 bases, with 21 bases between. This CDR3 region has 14 residues. CDR3 DNA sequence: TGCAGTGCTAGGGAGGAAAGGGGAACCTTACGAGCTTTCTTT. This translates into CSAREERGTLRAFF.

The chain joins TRBV7-7 to TRBJ2-5, with 9 bases lining up with TRBD2. CDR1 SSHAT and CDR2 FNYEAQ come from the germline V gene (reference sequence). CDR3 size: 15 residues. The V segment lost 2 bases and the J segment 2 bases; nucleotides outside the gene matches: 3. CDR3 DNA sequence: TGTGCCAGCAGCTTAAATCTAGCGGGACAAGAGACCCAGTACTTC. This codes for CASSLNLAGQETQYF.

The chain is built from TRBV19 and TRBJ2-7, with TRBD1 matching 8 bases. This CDR3 region has 14 residues. CDR1 and CDR2 from the germline V gene are LNHDA and SQIVND (reference sequence). V shed 7 bases, J shed 2 bases, and the junction held 7 bases outside the gene matches. As DNA, the CDR3 is TGTGCCAGTACGGACAGGGCGTCCCCCTACGAGCAGTACTTC. Its protein is CASTDRASPYEQYF.

V gene TRBV29-1 combines with J gene TRBJ1-1; no clear D gene. Germline CDR1 SQVTM, CDR2 ANQGSEA. CDR3 size: 10 residues. V lost 5 bases and J 5 bases, leaving 6 bases between the germline ends. In nucleotides, the CDR3 is TGCAGCGTTCGGCAGACTGAAGCTTTCTTT. The encoded protein is CSVRQTEAFF.

This chain uses TRBV5-1 with TRBJ2-5; 9 bases fit TRBD1. Germline CDR1 SGHRS, CDR2 YFSETQ. The junction had 7 bases not matched to a gene; V was cut back by 3 bases and J by 1 base. This CDR3 has 16 amino acids. CDR3 nucleotides: TGCGCCAGCAGCTACCCGGTGGGACAGGGCCAAGAGACCCAGTACTTC. Amino acids: CASSYPVGQGQETQYF.

The chain couples TRBV29-1 to TRBJ1-1, with a weak D call TRBD1 (5 bases). This CDR3 has 11 residues. Germline CDR1 SQVTM, CDR2 ANQGSEA. Trimming shortened V by 4 bases and J by 7 bases, and 10 bases separated the two germline ends. CDR3 nucleotide sequence: TGCAGCGTTGGGGGCGGGTATGAAGCTTTCTTT. As protein: CSVGGGYEAFF.

Here the CDR3 reads CASSPIGTRNTEAFF. The CDR3 nucleotides read TGTGCCAGCTCACCGATAGGGACAAGGAACACTGAAGCTTTCTTT. V is TRBV18 and J is TRBJ1-1; TRBD1 might be the D (6 bases). V was trimmed by 3 bases and J by 1 base, leaving 12 bases between them. Germline CDR1 reads KGHSH; CDR2 reads LQKENI. This CDR3 has 15 residues.

The V call is TRBV12-3 or TRBV12-4, the J call TRBJ2-1; weak D call: TRBD2 (6 bases). The CDR3 is 14 amino acids. Deletions cut 3 bases from V and 6 bases from J, with 12 bases between. The CDR3 spells CASSLGGEANEQFF. CDR3 sequence (DNA): TGTGCCAGCAGTTTGGGGGGTGAAGCCAATGAGCAGTTCTTC.

This chain uses TRBV15 with TRBJ2-7, with D tentatively TRBD1 or TRBD2 (5 bases each). The CDR3 spans 16 residues. Trimming left V 5 bases short and J 2 bases short, with 19 bases between. Germline lookup yields CDR1 LNHNV and CDR2 YYDKDF (reference sequence). The CDR3 DNA reads TGTGCCACCAGCGCAGCTAAGGGAGAGGGGACCTACGAGCAGTACTTC. Translated: CATSAAKGEGTYEQYF.

J is TRBJ2-7 and V is TRBV4-2; TRBD2 matches 10 bases. V lost 0 bases, J lost 6 bases, and 8 bases stayed unmatched. The CDR3 is 16 residues long. CDR1 and CDR2 (germline): LGHNA, YNFKEQ. As DNA, the CDR3 is TGTGCCAGCAGCCAAGAGGGGGGACTAGCGCCCTTCGAGCAGTACTTC. Amino acids: CASSQEGGLAPFEQYF.

The chain combines TRBV27 with TRBJ2-1; possibly TRBD2 for D (7 bases). The CDR3 totals 15 residues. Trimming pared 3 bases from V and 7 bases from J, leaving 16 bases between. CDR1 MNHEY and CDR2 SMNVEV come from the germline V gene (reference sequence). CDR3 loop: CASSFKGGPSNEQFF. In nucleotides, the CDR3 is TGTGCCAGCAGTTTTAAGGGGGGGCCCAGTAATGAGCAGTTCTTC.

J is TRBJ2-7 and V is TRBV7-2; D call uncertain. The CDR3 is made up of 11 amino acids. Per germline, CDR1 SGHTA and CDR2 FQGNSA. The germline V and J ends were trimmed by 5 bases and 7 bases, with 9 bases remaining between them. CDR3 region: CASSPYEEQYF. For the CDR3, the DNA is TGTGCCAGCAGCCCCTACGAGGAGCAGTACTTC.